This T cell receptor beta chain was sequenced in a study of CD8 T cells in ankylosing spondylitis. Germline CDR1 DFQATT, CDR2 SNEGSKA (reference sequence). V gave up 2 bases and J gave up 5 bases, with 13 bases separating them. This CDR3 is built from 14 residues. There are many counts of this clonotype. Its antigen is as yet unknown. Using quantitative 5'-RACE with molecular barcodes, the authors made TCR beta libraries. TCRdb used MiXCR to reprocess the 5' RACE reads, holding one entry per CDR3 protein. Of about 500,000 distinct CDR3 sequences listed, under 5.5% were seen once; the top ten hold 3% to 4.5%. Whole-study results and caveats: Ankylosing spondylitis blood seemed to carry a telltale TCR beta motif made of seven or eight highly homologous variants. Reports of some motif variants in reactive arthritis synovial fluid and blood predate this one. The study looked at matched synovial fluid samples from ankylosing spondylitis patients. Disease-linked clones were reported to be significantly enriched there.

The sequenced material came from blood, either unsorted or a sorted T cell fraction (not recorded which). The sequence was obtained from a male donor with ankylosing spondylitis. V is TRBV20-1 and J is TRBJ2-1; D could derive from TRBD1 or TRBD2 (5 bases each). The CDR3 nucleotides read TGCAGTGCTAGAATCCTACGGGACCACAATGAGCAGTTCTTC. It encodes CSARILRDHNEQFF.